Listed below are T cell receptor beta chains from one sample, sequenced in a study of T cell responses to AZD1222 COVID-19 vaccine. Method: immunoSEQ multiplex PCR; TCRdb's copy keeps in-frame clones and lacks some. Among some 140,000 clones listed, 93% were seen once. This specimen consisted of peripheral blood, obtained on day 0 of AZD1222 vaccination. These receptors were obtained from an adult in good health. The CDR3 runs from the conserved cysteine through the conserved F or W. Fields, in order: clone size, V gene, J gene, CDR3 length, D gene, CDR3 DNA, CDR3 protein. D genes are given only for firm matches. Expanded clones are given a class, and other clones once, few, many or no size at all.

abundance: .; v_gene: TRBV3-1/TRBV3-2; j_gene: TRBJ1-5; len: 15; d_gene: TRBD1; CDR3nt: TGTGCCAGCAGCCAGGGACAGGGGCAAGGGCAGCCCCAGCATTTT; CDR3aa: CASSQGQGQGQPQHF
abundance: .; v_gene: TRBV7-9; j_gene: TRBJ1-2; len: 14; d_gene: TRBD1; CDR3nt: TGTGCCAGCAGCTTAGATCGACAGGGCTCTGGCTACACCTTC; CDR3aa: CASSLDRQGSGYTF
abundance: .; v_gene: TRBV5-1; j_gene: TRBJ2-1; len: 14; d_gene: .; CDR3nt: TGCGCCAGCAGCTTGGGTAGTCTGGCGATTGAGCAGTTCTTC; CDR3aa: CASSLGSLAIEQFF
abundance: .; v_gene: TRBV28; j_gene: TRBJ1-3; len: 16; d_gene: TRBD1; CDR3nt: TGTGCCAGCAGGTCCCCAGGGGGCAAATATGGAAACACCATATATTTT; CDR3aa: CASRSPGGKYGNTIYF
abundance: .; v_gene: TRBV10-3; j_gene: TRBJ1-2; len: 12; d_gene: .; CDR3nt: TGTGCCATGGGGCCCAAGTCCTATGGCTACACCTTC; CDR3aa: CAMGPKSYGYTF
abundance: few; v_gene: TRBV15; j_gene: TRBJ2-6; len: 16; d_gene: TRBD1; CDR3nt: TGTGCCACCAGCATGACAGGGGGCTCTGGGGCCAACGTCCTGACTTTC; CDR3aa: CATSMTGGSGANVLTF
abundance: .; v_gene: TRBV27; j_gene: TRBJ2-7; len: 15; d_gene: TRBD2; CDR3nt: TGTGCCAGCTCACCCTACCTAGCGGGAGCCTACGAGCAGTACTTC; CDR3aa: CASSPYLAGAYEQYF
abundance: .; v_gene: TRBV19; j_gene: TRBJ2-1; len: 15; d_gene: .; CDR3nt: TGTGCCAGTAGTAGAGGACAGACCTCCTACAATGAGCAGTTCTTC; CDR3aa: CASSRGQTSYNEQFF
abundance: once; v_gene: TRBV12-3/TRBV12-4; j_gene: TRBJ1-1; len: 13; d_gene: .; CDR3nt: TGTGCCGCGACGACAGAATTGAACACTGAAGCTTTCTTT; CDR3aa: CAATTELNTEAFF
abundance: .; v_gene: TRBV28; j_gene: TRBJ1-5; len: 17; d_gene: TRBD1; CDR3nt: TGTGCCAGCAGTTCTCTACCGCGGACAGGGGGAAATCAGCCCCAGCATTTT; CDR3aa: CASSSLPRTGGNQPQHF
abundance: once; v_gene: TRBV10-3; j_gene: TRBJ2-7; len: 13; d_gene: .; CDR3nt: TGTGCCATCAGTGAGTACGAGGGTGGGGAGCAGTACTTC; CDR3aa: CAISEYEGGEQYF
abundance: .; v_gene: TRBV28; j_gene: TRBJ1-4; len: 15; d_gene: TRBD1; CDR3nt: TGTGCCAGCAGTCCCCCGGACAGGGACCGCAAAAAACTGTTTTTT; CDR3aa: CASSPPDRDRKKLFF
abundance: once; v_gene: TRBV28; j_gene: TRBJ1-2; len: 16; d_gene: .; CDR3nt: TGTGCCAGCAGTTTGTTTAGCGGCGTAGCTAACTATGGCTACACCTTC; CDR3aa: CASSLFSGVANYGYTF
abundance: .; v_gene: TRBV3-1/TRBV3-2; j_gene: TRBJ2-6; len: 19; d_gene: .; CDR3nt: TGTGCCAGCAGCCCTTACTTAGGAGACAGCCGGGCGGGGGCCAACGTCCTGACTTTC; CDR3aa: CASSPYLGDSRAGANVLTF
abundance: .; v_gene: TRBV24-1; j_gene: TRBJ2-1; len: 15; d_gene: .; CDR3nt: TGTGCCACCAGTGAGTCGAATATACTTATCGATGAGCAGTTCTTC; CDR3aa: CATSESNILIDEQFF
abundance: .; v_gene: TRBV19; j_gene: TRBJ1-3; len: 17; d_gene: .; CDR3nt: TGTGCCAGTAGTAACCCCGGCGGGGGCCTTCCTGGAAACACCATATATTTT; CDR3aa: CASSNPGGGLPGNTIYF
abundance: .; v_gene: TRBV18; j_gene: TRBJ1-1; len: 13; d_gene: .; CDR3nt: TGTGCCAGCTCAACCCAAGCGGGCACTGAAGCTTTCTTT; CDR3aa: CASSTQAGTEAFF
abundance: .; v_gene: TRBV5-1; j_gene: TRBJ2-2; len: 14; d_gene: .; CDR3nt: TGCGCCAGCAGCTTGGGCCCCGGGGCCGGGGAGCTGTTTTTT; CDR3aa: CASSLGPGAGELFF
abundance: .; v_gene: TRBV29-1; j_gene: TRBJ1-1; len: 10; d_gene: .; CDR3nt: TGCAGCGTTCAGATCACTGAAGCTTTCTTT; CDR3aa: CSVQITEAFF
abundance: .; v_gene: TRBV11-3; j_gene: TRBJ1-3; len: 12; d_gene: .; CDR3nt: TGTGCCAGCAGCTTCTCTGGAAACACCATATATTTT; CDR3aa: CASSFSGNTIYF
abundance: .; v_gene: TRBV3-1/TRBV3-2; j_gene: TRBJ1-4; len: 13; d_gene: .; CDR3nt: TGTGCCAGCAGCCCCCAAGTCGGGGAAAAACTGTTTTTT; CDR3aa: CASSPQVGEKLFF
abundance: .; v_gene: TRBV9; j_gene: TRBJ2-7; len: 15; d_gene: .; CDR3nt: TGTGCCAGCAGCGTAGGGCTAGCCCACTCCTACGAGCAGTACTTC; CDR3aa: CASSVGLAHSYEQYF
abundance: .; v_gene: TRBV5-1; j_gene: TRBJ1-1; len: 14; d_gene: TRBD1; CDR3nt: TGCGCCAGCAGCCCGTGGGACAGTTTCACTGAAGCTTTCTTT; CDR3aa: CASSPWDSFTEAFF
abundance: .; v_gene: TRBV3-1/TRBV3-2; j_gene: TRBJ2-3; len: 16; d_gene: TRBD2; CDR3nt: TGTGCCAGCAGCTCCTGGCTAGCGGGGGTGGTAGATACGCAGTATTTT; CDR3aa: CASSSWLAGVVDTQYF
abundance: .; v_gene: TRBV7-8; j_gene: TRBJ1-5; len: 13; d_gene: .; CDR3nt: TGTGCCAGCAGCTTAGAAGTGGGACAGCCCCAGCATTTT; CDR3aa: CASSLEVGQPQHF
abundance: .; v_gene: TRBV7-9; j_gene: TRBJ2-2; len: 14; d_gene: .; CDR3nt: TGTGCCAGCAGCTTATCAGCAGGGAGCGGGGAGCTGTTTTTT; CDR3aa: CASSLSAGSGELFF
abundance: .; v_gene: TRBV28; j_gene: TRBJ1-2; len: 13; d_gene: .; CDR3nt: TGTGCCAGCAGTTTTCAGCGAGACTATGGCTACACCTTC; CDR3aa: CASSFQRDYGYTF
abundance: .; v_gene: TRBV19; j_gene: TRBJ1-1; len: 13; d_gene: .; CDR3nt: TGTGCCAGTAGACCGGGGCCAAACACTGAAGCTTTCTTT; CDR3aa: CASRPGPNTEAFF
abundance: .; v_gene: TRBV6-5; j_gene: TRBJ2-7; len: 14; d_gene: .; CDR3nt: TGTGCCAGCAGCGACGCAGGGTATACGTACGAGCAGTACTTC; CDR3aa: CASSDAGYTYEQYF
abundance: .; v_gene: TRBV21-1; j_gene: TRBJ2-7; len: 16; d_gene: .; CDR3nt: TGTGCCAGCAGCTTGAGGACAGGGCCGGATAACTACGAGCAGTACTTC; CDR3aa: CASSLRTGPDNYEQYF
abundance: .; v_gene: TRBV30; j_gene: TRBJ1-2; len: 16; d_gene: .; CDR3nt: TGTGCCTGGAGGAGGGGGATACAGGACGGCAACTATGGCTACACCTTC; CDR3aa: CAWRRGIQDGNYGYTF
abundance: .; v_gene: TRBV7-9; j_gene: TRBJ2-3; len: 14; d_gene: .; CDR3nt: TGTGCCAGCAGCCATGACGGACCCACAGATACGCAGTATTTT; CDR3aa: CASSHDGPTDTQYF
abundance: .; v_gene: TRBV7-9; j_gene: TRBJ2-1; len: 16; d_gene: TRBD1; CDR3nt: TGTGCCAGCAGCTTAGTGGCGGGACAGGGCAACAATGAGCAGTTCTTC; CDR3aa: CASSLVAGQGNNEQFF
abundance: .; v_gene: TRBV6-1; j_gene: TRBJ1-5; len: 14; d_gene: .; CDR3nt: TGTGCCAGCAGTGAACAAATTAGCAATCAGCCCCAGCATTTT; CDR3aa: CASSEQISNQPQHF
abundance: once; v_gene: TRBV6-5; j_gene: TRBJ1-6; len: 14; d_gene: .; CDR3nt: TGTGCCAGCAGCGCGAGGACATCGGCCTCACCCCTCCACTTT; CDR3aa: CASSARTSASPLHF
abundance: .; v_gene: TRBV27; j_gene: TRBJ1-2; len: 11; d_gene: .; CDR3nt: TGTGCCAGCAGTACGGGGACTGGCTACACCTTC; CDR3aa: CASSTGTGYTF
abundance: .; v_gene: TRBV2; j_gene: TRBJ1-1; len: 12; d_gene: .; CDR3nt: TGTGCCAGCAAGCGGGACAATACTGAAGCTTTCTTT; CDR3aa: CASKRDNTEAFF
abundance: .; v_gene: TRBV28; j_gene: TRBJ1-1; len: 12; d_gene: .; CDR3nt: TGTGCCGCCCAGGGCCTAGAGCGAGAAGCTTTCTTT; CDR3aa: CAAQGLEREAFF
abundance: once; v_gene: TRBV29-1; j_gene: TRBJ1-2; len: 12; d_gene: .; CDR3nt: TGCAGCGTTGATGTGTCTAACTATGGCTACACCTTC; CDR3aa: CSVDVSNYGYTF
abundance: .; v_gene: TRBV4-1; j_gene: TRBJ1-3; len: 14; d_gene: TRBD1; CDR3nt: TGCGCCAGCAGCACGACAGGGACTGGAAACACCATATATTTT; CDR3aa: CASSTTGTGNTIYF
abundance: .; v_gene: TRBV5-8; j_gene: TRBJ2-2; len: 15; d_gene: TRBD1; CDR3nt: TGTGCCAGCAGTTTACAGGGGGTGAACACCGGGGAGCTGTTTTTT; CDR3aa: CASSLQGVNTGELFF
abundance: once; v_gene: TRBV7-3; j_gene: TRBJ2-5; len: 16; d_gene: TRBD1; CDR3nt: TGTGCCAGCAGCTTAACGGGACAGAAGTACCAAGAGACCCAGTACTTC; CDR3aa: CASSLTGQKYQETQYF
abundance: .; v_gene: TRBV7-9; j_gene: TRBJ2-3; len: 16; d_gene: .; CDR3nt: TGTGCCAGCAGCGAAGGCTTCCGGGGGTACGCAGATACGCAGTATTTT; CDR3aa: CASSEGFRGYADTQYF
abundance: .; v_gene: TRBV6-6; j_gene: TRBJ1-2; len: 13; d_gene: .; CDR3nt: TGTGCCAGCAGCACCGACAGTTTCTATGGCTACACCTTC; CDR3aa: CASSTDSFYGYTF
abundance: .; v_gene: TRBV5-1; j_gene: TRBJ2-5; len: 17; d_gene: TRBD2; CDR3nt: TGCGCCAGCAGCTTGGCGGTAGCGGGAGCCTACCAAGAGACCCAGTACTTC; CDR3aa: CASSLAVAGAYQETQYF
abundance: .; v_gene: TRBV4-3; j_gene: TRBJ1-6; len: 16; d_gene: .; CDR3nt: TGCGCCAGCAGCCAAGATCGGGGTTCCTATAATTCACCCCTCCACTTT; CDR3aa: CASSQDRGSYNSPLHF
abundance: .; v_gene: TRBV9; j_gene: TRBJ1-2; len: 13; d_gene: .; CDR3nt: TGTGCCAGCAGCGTTTCTGACAGTAGTGGCTACACCTTC; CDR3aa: CASSVSDSSGYTF
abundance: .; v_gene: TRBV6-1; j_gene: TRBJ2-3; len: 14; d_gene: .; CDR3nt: TGTGCCAGCAGTGAAGGCCCGGCCACAGATACGCAGTATTTT; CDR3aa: CASSEGPATDTQYF
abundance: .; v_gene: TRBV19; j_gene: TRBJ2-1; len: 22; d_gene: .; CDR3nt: TGTGCCAGTAGTACACATCCCAGCTTCCTAAGAAAGGCCCAGATCTCCTACAATGAGCAGTTCTTC; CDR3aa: CASSTHPSFLRKAQISYNEQFF
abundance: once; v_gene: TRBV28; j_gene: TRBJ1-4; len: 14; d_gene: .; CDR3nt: TGTGCCAGCAGTTTATGGGGGTTGGGTGAAAAACTGTTTTTT; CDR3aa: CASSLWGLGEKLFF
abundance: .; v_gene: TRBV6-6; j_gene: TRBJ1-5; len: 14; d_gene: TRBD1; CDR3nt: TGTGCCAGTAACGGACAGGGGGTAAATCAGCCCCAGCATTTT; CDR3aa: CASNGQGVNQPQHF
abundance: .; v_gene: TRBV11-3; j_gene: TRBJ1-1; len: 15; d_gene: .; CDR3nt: TGTGCCAGCAGCTTAGATCTGGCGGAGAACACTGAAGCTTTCTTT; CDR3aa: CASSLDLAENTEAFF
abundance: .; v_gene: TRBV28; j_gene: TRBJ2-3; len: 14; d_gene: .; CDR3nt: TGTGCCAGCAGTTCCATCGCAATCACAGATACGCAGTATTTT; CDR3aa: CASSSIAITDTQYF
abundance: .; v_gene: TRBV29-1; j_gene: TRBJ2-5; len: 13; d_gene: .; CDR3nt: TGCAGCGTTGCAGGGAGACAGCAAGAGACCCAGTACTTC; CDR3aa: CSVAGRQQETQYF
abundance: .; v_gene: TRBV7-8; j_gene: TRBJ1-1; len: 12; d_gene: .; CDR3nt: TGTGCCAGCAGCCCGAGGGGCACTGAAGCTTTCTTT; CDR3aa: CASSPRGTEAFF
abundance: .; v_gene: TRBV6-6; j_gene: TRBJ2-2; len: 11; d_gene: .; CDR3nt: TGTGCCAGCAGTTATCCCGGGGAGCTGTTTTTT; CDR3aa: CASSYPGELFF
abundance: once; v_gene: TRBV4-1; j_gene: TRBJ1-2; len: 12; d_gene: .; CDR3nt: TGCGCCAGCAGCCAATCAGAGTATGGCTACACCTTC; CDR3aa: CASSQSEYGYTF